This TCR beta chain was identified during a study of T cell responses to AZD1222 COVID-19 vaccine. On this clone itself: Its antigen remains unidentified.

Notes on the study in general: Seropositive at baseline were only six or seven AZD1222 recipients. The donors showed a predominance of white British ancestry and of females, with possible underestimation of clonal diversity.

Germline CDR1 is SGHDT and CDR2 is YYEEEE. The CDR3 runs to 14 residues. V trimming: 4 bases; J trimming: 3 bases; junction bases outside the gene matches: 6. Using immunoSEQ multiplex PCR, the repertoire was profiled, and TCRdb retains in-frame clones only, with some absent. Seen here are tens of thousands of clones, around 83% observed once, and the top ten hold 12%. The rearrangement joins TRBV5-6 to TRBJ2-7, with 8 bases aligning to TRBD1. This specimen consisted of peripheral blood, obtained on day 0 of AZD1222 vaccination. The receptor was derived from an adult in good health. CDR3: CASSRTGSNYEQYF. As DNA, the CDR3 is TGTGCCAGCAGCCGGACAGGGAGTAACTACGAGCAGTACTTC.